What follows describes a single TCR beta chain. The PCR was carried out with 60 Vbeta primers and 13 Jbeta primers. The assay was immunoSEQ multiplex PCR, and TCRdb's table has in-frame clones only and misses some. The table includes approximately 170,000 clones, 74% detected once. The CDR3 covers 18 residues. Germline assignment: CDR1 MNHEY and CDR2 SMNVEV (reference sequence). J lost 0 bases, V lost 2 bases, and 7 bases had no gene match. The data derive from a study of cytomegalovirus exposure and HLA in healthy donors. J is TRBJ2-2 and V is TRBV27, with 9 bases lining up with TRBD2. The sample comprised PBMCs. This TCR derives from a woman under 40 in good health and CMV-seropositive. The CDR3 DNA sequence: TGTGCCAGCAGTTTACTCGGGCTAGCGGGGTCGAACACCGGGGAGCTGTTTTTT. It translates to CASSLLGLAGSNTGELFF.